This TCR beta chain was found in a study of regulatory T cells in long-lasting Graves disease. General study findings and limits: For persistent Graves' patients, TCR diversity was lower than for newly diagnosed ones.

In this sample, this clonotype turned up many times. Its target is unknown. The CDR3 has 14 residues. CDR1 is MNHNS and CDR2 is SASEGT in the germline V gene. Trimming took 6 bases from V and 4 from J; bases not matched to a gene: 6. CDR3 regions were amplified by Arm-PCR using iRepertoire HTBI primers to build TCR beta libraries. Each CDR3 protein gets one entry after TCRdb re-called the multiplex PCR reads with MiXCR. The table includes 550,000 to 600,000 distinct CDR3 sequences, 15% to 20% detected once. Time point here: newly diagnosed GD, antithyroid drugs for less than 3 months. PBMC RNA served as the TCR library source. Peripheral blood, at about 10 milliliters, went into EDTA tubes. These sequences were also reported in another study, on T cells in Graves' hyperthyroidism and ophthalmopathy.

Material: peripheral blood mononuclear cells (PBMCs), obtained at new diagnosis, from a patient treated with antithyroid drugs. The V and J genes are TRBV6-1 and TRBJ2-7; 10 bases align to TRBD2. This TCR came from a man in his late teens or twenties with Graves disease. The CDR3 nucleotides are TGTGCCAGCAGAACAGCGGGAGGGCCTTACGAGCAGTACTTC. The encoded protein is CASRTAGGPYEQYF.